This is a list of T cell receptor beta chains from one sample in a study of shared clonotypes between healthy human individuals. Generated by immunoSEQ multiplex PCR, the TCRdb table keeps only in-frame clones and is missing some. The sample has about 1.5 million clones, approximately 98% seen once. Sample: naive CD4+ T cells sorted from blood. These receptors were taken from a man aged 30 to 39 in good health. The CDR3 runs from the conserved cysteine through the conserved F or W.

j_call	v_call	cdr3_length	cdr3_aa
TRBJ2-7	TRBV6-6	16	CASSFASGSGTYEQYF
TRBJ1-4	TRBV11-2	14	CASGIRAGHEKLFF
TRBJ1-1	TRBV5-4	15	CASSLALGQNTEAFF
TRBJ2-3	TRBV30	14	CAWSLAGSTDTQYF
TRBJ2-5	TRBV19	16	CASSVRPSVYQETQYF
TRBJ2-1	TRBV29-1	12	CSVDRVSNEQFF
TRBJ2-5	TRBV2	12	CASSEIQETQYF
TRBJ2-7	TRBV6-6	15	CASSYSIASSYEQYF
TRBJ2-7	TRBV28	15	CASSVEQGVGYEQYF
TRBJ2-3	TRBV4-3	13	CASSQIGTDTQYF
TRBJ2-3	TRBV2	13	CASRRDGTDTQYF
TRBJ2-7	TRBV7-2	15	CASSSPSTSNYEQYF
TRBJ1-4	TRBV15	15	CATSRDMGLGEKLFF
TRBJ2-7	TRBV5-1	14	CASSLGGNIYEQYF
TRBJ2-1	TRBV9	16	CASSVGASGNHNEQFF
TRBJ2-2	TRBV4-2	15	CASSQGGRGIGELFF
TRBJ2-3	TRBV5-6	17	CASSGDPRTSSTDTQYF
TRBJ2-3	TRBV10-2	15	CASSEGGRSTDTQYF
TRBJ2-7	TRBV7-2	15	CASSLIGTTHYEQYF
TRBJ2-7	TRBV5-4	16	CASSLLAGAPLHEQYF
TRBJ2-2	TRBV9	15	CASSVDVAHTGELFF
TRBJ2-3	TRBV27	14	CASSSRRVILAQYF
TRBJ1-3	TRBV9	15	CASSPSGRSGNTIYF
TRBJ2-7	TRBV6-5	13	CASSYTVGYEQYF
TRBJ1-1	TRBV5-6	15	CASSLLTGLSTEAFF
TRBJ2-5	TRBV18	18	CASSPQPSGGTPQETQYF
TRBJ2-5	TRBV6-1	15	CASSEVGVKRETQYF
TRBJ2-2	TRBV27	13	CASSKSFPGELFF
TRBJ1-2	TRBV6-1	13	CASSEAGNYGYTF
TRBJ2-3	TRBV5-6	16	CASTIAGGPHTDTQYF
TRBJ2-6	TRBV19	12	CASRTGLRPMDF
TRBJ1-2	TRBV28	14	CASSLWTISYGYTF
TRBJ1-2	TRBV6-5	15	CASSYWNRGTGGYTF
TRBJ1-1	TRBV5-1	14	CASSNIGEDTEAFF
TRBJ1-5	TRBV28	17	CASSSDVGTETYQPQHF
TRBJ1-4	TRBV5-1	16	CASSLVQGGSNEKLFF
TRBJ2-7	TRBV10-3	12	CAIRQGAHEQYF
TRBJ2-5	TRBV6-1	13	CASIRLGSETQYF
TRBJ2-5	TRBV2	12	CASGGLLETQYF
TRBJ2-7	TRBV7-8	14	CASSRNGQGYEQYF
TRBJ2-3	TRBV9	18	CASSVATTSGASTDTQYF
TRBJ2-1	TRBV2	15	CASTAARLAGDEQFF
TRBJ1-4	TRBV9	15	CASSTETGRIGKLFF
TRBJ1-2	TRBV30	13	CAWSGIHHGGYTF
TRBJ2-1	TRBV7-6	15	CASSSSGKALGEQFF
TRBJ1-2	TRBV7-3	13	CASSLNRGYGYTF
TRBJ2-2	TRBV19	16	CASMSPGLAYTGELFF
TRBJ1-5	TRBV15	13	CATSRDLSQPQHF
TRBJ2-1	TRBV9	16	CASSPIFGSSYNEQFF
TRBJ2-7	TRBV6-1	14	CASTPQGGGYEQYF